A selection of T cell receptor beta chains follows, all from one sample in a study of CD8 T cells in ankylosing spondylitis. MiXCR, applied by TCRdb to the 5' RACE reads, yields one record per CDR3 protein. The sample records over 100,000 distinct CDR3 sequences, 11% being singletons. The material sequenced was blood, either unsorted or a sorted T cell fraction (not recorded which). These receptors were obtained from a female donor with ankylosing spondylitis or in good health (not recorded which). Both conserved end residues are part of each CDR3. Fields, in order: clone size, V gene, J gene, D gene, CDR3 DNA, CDR3 protein. A D gene is named only where the DNA matches it firmly. Clone size, where shown, is once, few, many, or a class for clones that have expanded.

clone_size: many; v_call: TRBV12-3/TRBV12-4; j_call: TRBJ2-1; d_call: .; cdr3_nt: TGTGCCAGCAGTTTACAGCCTAGGGGCGGGTCGGAGCAGTTCTTC; cdr3_aa: CASSLQPRGGSEQFF
clone_size: many; v_call: TRBV7-9; j_call: TRBJ2-3; d_call: .; cdr3_nt: TGTGCCAGCAACCTAGCGAGGAGGGGCACAGATACGCAGTATTTT; cdr3_aa: CASNLARRGTDTQYF
clone_size: many; v_call: TRBV6-1; j_call: TRBJ2-2; d_call: TRBD2; cdr3_nt: TGTGCCAGCAGTGAAAAGTTTGTAGCGGGGGGCCAGATCACCGGGGAGCTGTTTTTT; cdr3_aa: CASSEKFVAGGQITGELFF
clone_size: many; v_call: TRBV4-1; j_call: TRBJ1-1; d_call: .; cdr3_nt: TGCGCCAGCAGCCAAGATTCGTACACTGAAGCTTTCTTT; cdr3_aa: CASSQDSYTEAFF
clone_size: .; v_call: TRBV6-1; j_call: TRBJ1-4; d_call: .; cdr3_nt: TGTGCCAGCAGTGAGACTATGGGGGAGGAAAAACTGTTTTTT; cdr3_aa: CASSETMGEEKLFF
clone_size: many; v_call: TRBV29-1; j_call: TRBJ2-1; d_call: .; cdr3_nt: TGCAGCGTTGAAGGCGGGGACCGACTATCCTACAATGAGCAGTTCTTC; cdr3_aa: CSVEGGDRLSYNEQFF
clone_size: few; v_call: TRBV9; j_call: TRBJ2-2; d_call: .; cdr3_nt: TGTGCCAGCAGCGCACGTGATCGGGCCCTAAGTGCCGGGGAGCTGTTTTTT; cdr3_aa: CASSARDRALSAGELFF
clone_size: many; v_call: TRBV5-1; j_call: TRBJ2-1; d_call: .; cdr3_nt: TGCGCCAGCAGAGAGGGGTCGTCCGGAGAGCAGTTCTTC; cdr3_aa: CASREGSSGEQFF
clone_size: few; v_call: TRBV5-1; j_call: TRBJ2-1; d_call: TRBD2; cdr3_nt: TGCGCCAGCAGCTTGGGAGGGAGCGGGAACAATGAGCAGTTCTTC; cdr3_aa: CASSLGGSGNNEQFF
clone_size: .; v_call: TRBV20-1; j_call: TRBJ2-5; d_call: .; cdr3_nt: TGCAGTGCTAGAGAAGGGACCCCAACGGAGACCCAGTACTTC; cdr3_aa: CSAREGTPTETQYF
clone_size: many; v_call: TRBV2; j_call: TRBJ1-5; d_call: .; cdr3_nt: TGTGCCAGCAGTGAAGACCCGGGTCAGCCCCAGCATTTT; cdr3_aa: CASSEDPGQPQHF
clone_size: many; v_call: TRBV28; j_call: TRBJ2-1; d_call: .; cdr3_nt: TGTGCCAGCAGTTTTCTCGACAGCCGGAATGAGCAGTTCTTC; cdr3_aa: CASSFLDSRNEQFF
clone_size: many; v_call: TRBV24-1; j_call: TRBJ2-1; d_call: .; cdr3_nt: TGTGCCACCAGTGACCTGAGGGTTCCTGAGCAGTTCTTC; cdr3_aa: CATSDLRVPEQFF
clone_size: many; v_call: TRBV29-1; j_call: TRBJ2-5; d_call: .; cdr3_nt: TGCAGCGCCGCGGACAGAAAACAAGAGACCCAGTACTTC; cdr3_aa: CSAADRKQETQYF
clone_size: .; v_call: TRBV29-1; j_call: TRBJ2-7; d_call: TRBD2; cdr3_nt: TGCAGCGTTGGTCTAGCGGGAGGTGAAGACCAGTACTTC; cdr3_aa: CSVGLAGGEDQYF
clone_size: many; v_call: TRBV29-1; j_call: TRBJ2-3; d_call: .; cdr3_nt: TGCAGCGTCCGCCGGACGTACACAGATACGCAGTATTTT; cdr3_aa: CSVRRTYTDTQYF
clone_size: many; v_call: TRBV7-2; j_call: TRBJ2-3; d_call: .; cdr3_nt: TGTGCCAGCAGGTACAAAGGGGATACGCAGTATTTT; cdr3_aa: CASRYKGDTQYF
clone_size: few; v_call: TRBV7-9; j_call: TRBJ2-3; d_call: .; cdr3_nt: TGTGCCAGCAGCCGCGGGTCGGGGATGGAGGCAGATACGCAGTATTTT; cdr3_aa: CASSRGSGMEADTQYF
clone_size: many; v_call: TRBV10-3; j_call: TRBJ2-7; d_call: TRBD1; cdr3_nt: TGTGCCATACGACAGGGGCAGACCACCTCCTACGAGCAGTACTTC; cdr3_aa: CAIRQGQTTSYEQYF
clone_size: many; v_call: TRBV20-1; j_call: TRBJ1-2; d_call: .; cdr3_nt: TGCAGTGCTAACCCTAATACAGGGAGGGGGAACTATGGCTACACCTTC; cdr3_aa: CSANPNTGRGNYGYTF